This TCR beta chain was documented in a study of shared clonotypes between healthy human individuals. Points from the study as a whole: Generation probabilities of non-shared clonotypes were lower (relative to those shared by all four donors).

Sequencing was at deep level. Sequencing was performed with immunoSEQ multiplex PCR; in TCRdb, only in-frame clones are kept and a portion is missing. The repertoire consists of 2 million to 2.5 million clones, with about 90% occurring once and the leading ten covering 0.37%. There were only Caucasian adults among the donors, and all lived in Nashville, Tennessee. The study separated CD4+ cells into CD45RA+ naive and CD45RA-negative memory subsets. Turning to this clone: Its target is unknown.

The sample was naive CD4+ T cells from PBMCs. Subset indicated: CD45RA+ positively selected. This clonotype was sampled from a man aged 18 to 35 in good health. Some clones in this sample may be carry-over from other donors' samples.

CDR3 DNA sequence: TGTGCCAGCAGCTTGGCCGGGGGACCTACGATGACCGGGGAGCTGTTTTTT. It translates to CASSLAGGPTMTGELFF. The J gene is TRBJ2-2, the V gene TRBV5-4, with D maybe TRBD2 (6 bases). This CDR3 contains 17 residues. V lost 0 bases to trimming and J lost 5 bases, with 17 bases between them. Germline V CDR1 and CDR2: SGHNT, YYREEE (reference sequence).